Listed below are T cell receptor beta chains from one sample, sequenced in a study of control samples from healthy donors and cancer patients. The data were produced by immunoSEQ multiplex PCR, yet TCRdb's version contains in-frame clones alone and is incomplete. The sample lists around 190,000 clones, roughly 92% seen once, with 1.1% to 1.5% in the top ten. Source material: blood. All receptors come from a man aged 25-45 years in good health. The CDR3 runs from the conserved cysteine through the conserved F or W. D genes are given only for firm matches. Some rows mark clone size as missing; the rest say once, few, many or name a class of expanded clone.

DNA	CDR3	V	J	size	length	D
TGTGCCAGCAGCTTTAGGTGGGCGGGGACTAGGTTGATTGAGCAGTTCTTC	CASSFRWAGTRLIEQFF	TRBV11-2	TRBJ2-1	NA	17	TRBD2
TGTGCCACCAGCAGAGACGTCAAGGGGGAGCAGTACTTC	CATSRDVKGEQYF	TRBV15	TRBJ2-7	NA	13	NA
TGCGCCAGCAGCTTGGAAGGACACCTCTATGGCTACACCTTC	CASSLEGHLYGYTF	TRBV5-1	TRBJ1-2	NA	14	NA
TGTGCCTGGGCTAGGACTAGCGGGCTATCCTACAATGAGCAGTTCTTC	CAWARTSGLSYNEQFF	TRBV30	TRBJ2-1	NA	16	TRBD2
TGTGCCAGCAGTCGTCGACTAGCGGGGGATTTGAATGAGCAGTTCTTC	CASSRRLAGDLNEQFF	TRBV6-2/TRBV6-3	TRBJ2-1	NA	16	TRBD2
TGCGCCAGCAGCTTGGGGGAAGGGGCGGGAGGGCCGAATACGCAGTATTTT	CASSLGEGAGGPNTQYF	TRBV5-1	TRBJ2-3	NA	17	TRBD2
TGTGCCAGCAGCTTGGGACAAACCGGTTATGGCTACACCTTC	CASSLGQTGYGYTF	TRBV5-6	TRBJ1-2	once	14	NA
TGTGCCAGCAGTGCAGGGGGCATTAACTATGGCTACACCTTC	CASSAGGINYGYTF	TRBV2	TRBJ1-2	NA	14	TRBD1
TGTGCCACCCACCTACAGGGGAGCCCCTACGAGCAGTACTTC	CATHLQGSPYEQYF	TRBV28	TRBJ2-7	NA	14	TRBD1
TGTGCCAGCAGCCTTCGTGGGAACACTGAAGCTTTCTTT	CASSLRGNTEAFF	TRBV12-1	TRBJ1-1	NA	13	NA
TGTGCCAGCAGCCCCTTGGGCGCAGGTACTGAAGCTTTCTTT	CASSPLGAGTEAFF	TRBV7-6	TRBJ1-1	NA	14	NA
TGTGCCACCAGCAGACTAGACAGGGACAATCAGCCCCAGCATTTT	CATSRLDRDNQPQHF	TRBV15	TRBJ1-5	once	15	TRBD1
TGTGCCAGCAGCTTGGGGGCTAGCGGGAGGGGGGGTCGGTCCTACGAGCAGTACTTC	CASSLGASGRGGRSYEQYF	TRBV5-6	TRBJ2-7	NA	19	TRBD2
TGTGCCAGCAGCTTTAGAGCGGGAGTCTACAATGAGCAGTTCTTC	CASSFRAGVYNEQFF	TRBV5-6	TRBJ2-1	NA	15	TRBD2
TGTGCCAGTAGTATAGAAGGGGTGGGCCAGTACTTC	CASSIEGVGQYF	TRBV19	TRBJ2-5	NA	12	NA
TGTGCCAGCAGTGGACAGGGGGCCTTCTATGGCTACACCTTC	CASSGQGAFYGYTF	TRBV27	TRBJ1-2	NA	14	TRBD1
TGTGCCAGCAGTGCCGGGGCGAACACTGAAGCTTTCTTT	CASSAGANTEAFF	TRBV25-1	TRBJ1-1	NA	13	NA
TGTGCCAGCAGTTACTACGGGAGCTCCTACAATGAGCAGTTCTTC	CASSYYGSSYNEQFF	TRBV6-2/TRBV6-3	TRBJ2-1	NA	15	NA
TGTGCCAGCAGCTCGGGGGGACAGGACACTGAAGCTTTCTTT	CASSSGGQDTEAFF	TRBV5-4	TRBJ1-1	NA	14	TRBD1
TGTGCCAGTAGTGGCGACAACTATGGCTACACCTTC	CASSGDNYGYTF	TRBV19	TRBJ1-2	NA	12	NA
TGTGCCTGGAGTCCGGGGAGGGACGTTGAAAAACTGTTTTTT	CAWSPGRDVEKLFF	TRBV30	TRBJ1-4	few	14	NA
TGCGCCAGCAGCTTGGTGCCAGGGACAGATACGCAGTATTTT	CASSLVPGTDTQYF	TRBV5-1	TRBJ2-3	few	14	NA
TGTGCCAGCAGCTTAGTGGCAGGGGGGGACAATGAGCAGTTCTTC	CASSLVAGGDNEQFF	TRBV11-2	TRBJ2-1	NA	15	NA
TGTGCCAGCAGAATCAGTCAGGGTGGGTGGAATGGCTACACCTTC	CASRISQGGWNGYTF	TRBV28	TRBJ1-2	NA	15	NA
TGTGCCAGTACCATAAGGGACAGTGGATACAATCAGCCCCAGCATTTT	CASTIRDSGYNQPQHF	TRBV19	TRBJ1-5	NA	16	TRBD1
TGTGCCATTGGACAGGGTAGTCGCGAGCAGTACTTC	CAIGQGSREQYF	TRBV2	TRBJ2-7	NA	12	TRBD1
TGTGCCAGTAGTATCTTTACGACCTCCAACTATGGCTACACCTTC	CASSIFTTSNYGYTF	TRBV19	TRBJ1-2	NA	15	NA
TGTGCCAGCAGTTACGGGCTACCTCAAAACAATGAGCAGTTCTTC	CASSYGLPQNNEQFF	TRBV6-5	TRBJ2-1	NA	15	NA
TGCGCCAGCAGCGACACCAATCAGCCCCAGCATTTT	CASSDTNQPQHF	TRBV10-1	TRBJ1-5	NA	12	NA
TGTGCCAGCAGTCTCGGGACAGCCTATGGCTACACCTTC	CASSLGTAYGYTF	TRBV6-5	TRBJ1-2	NA	13	TRBD1
TGTGCCAGCAGCTTAGGGGGCGGGACCCAGTACTTC	CASSLGGGTQYF	TRBV7-3	TRBJ2-5	many	12	NA
TGTGCCAGCTGGAAGGGGCGGGAGAGCTATGGCTACACCTTC	CASWKGRESYGYTF	TRBV6-5	TRBJ1-2	NA	14	NA
TGTGCCAGCAGCTTTTACGGCTACTCCACAGATACGCAGTATTTT	CASSFYGYSTDTQYF	TRBV7-8	TRBJ2-3	NA	15	NA
TGTGCCAGCAGTCCTCGAGGAACCTCGAACACTGAAGCTTTCTTT	CASSPRGTSNTEAFF	TRBV6-5	TRBJ1-1	once	15	NA
TGTGCCAGCAGCCATACCGGGCCAGCCTACGAGCAGTACTTC	CASSHTGPAYEQYF	TRBV7-9	TRBJ2-7	NA	14	NA
TGTGCCAGCTCACCCGCAGGGAGCAGTCAGCCCCAGCATTTT	CASSPAGSSQPQHF	TRBV18	TRBJ1-5	NA	14	NA
TGTGCCAGCAGCTTACAGGGGTCCTACAATGAGCAGTTCTTC	CASSLQGSYNEQFF	TRBV7-6	TRBJ2-1	once	14	NA
TGTGCCAGCAGTTACCGGGACGGGTTTGGGGCCAACGTCCTGACTTTC	CASSYRDGFGANVLTF	TRBV6-5	TRBJ2-6	NA	16	NA
TGTGCCAGCTCACCTAGCACCGACAATGAGCAGTTCTTC	CASSPSTDNEQFF	TRBV18	TRBJ2-1	NA	13	NA
TGTGCCTGGGCCGCGGGACAGAAAGAGACCCAGTACTTC	CAWAAGQKETQYF	TRBV30	TRBJ2-5	once	13	NA
TGTGCCAGCAGCTTAGCGGATGGGACTAGCGGGGAGTACAATGAGCAGTTCTTC	CASSLADGTSGEYNEQFF	TRBV7-9	TRBJ2-1	NA	18	TRBD2
TGTGCCAGCAGTTTGGGCGGGAGGACCGGGGAGCTGTTTTTT	CASSLGGRTGELFF	TRBV28	TRBJ2-2	few	14	TRBD2
TGTGCCAGTAGCCCGGACAGTGGAAACACCATATATTTT	CASSPDSGNTIYF	TRBV19	TRBJ1-3	NA	13	NA
TGTGCCAGCAGTGACCGGGACATCGGCACAGATACGCAGTATTTT	CASSDRDIGTDTQYF	TRBV2	TRBJ2-3	NA	15	NA
TGCGCCAGCAGATCAGGGAGTTACGAGCAGTACTTC	CASRSGSYEQYF	TRBV5-1	TRBJ2-7	NA	12	NA
TGTGCCAGCAGCTTAGCTGGGTATCAGCCCCAGCATTTT	CASSLAGYQPQHF	TRBV7-9	TRBJ1-5	NA	13	NA
TGTGCCATCAGTGAGTCTGCCTACGAGCAGTACTTC	CAISESAYEQYF	TRBV10-3	TRBJ2-7	NA	12	NA
TGCGCCAGCAGCTTGGGCATGGGGGGGAGCCAAGAGACCCAGTACTTC	CASSLGMGGSQETQYF	TRBV5-1	TRBJ2-5	NA	16	TRBD2
TGTGCCAGCAGTTCCCAAGAGACCCAGTACTTC	CASSSQETQYF	TRBV12-3/TRBV12-4	TRBJ2-5	NA	11	NA